Described below is a single TCR beta chain sequence and its context. The antigen remains undetermined. This sample was included in a study of cytomegalovirus exposure and HLA in healthy donors. Both 60 Vbeta primers and 13 Jbeta primers went into the PCR. Clones were sequenced by immunoSEQ multiplex PCR, and TCRdb holds only the in-frame ones, with some missing. The sample consists of 160,000 or so clones, approximately 83% of them appearing once. Study observations and caveats: Clonal expansion, a later analysis showed, was greater in HLA-associated TCR beta chains than in equally common others. Analyses of presence/absence relied on an assumption of roughly uniform sequencing depth across donors. Later analysis demonstrated an association between a missense DCLRE1C variant and TCR beta V- and J-gene trimming. There were some V segments, including TRBV6-2 and TRBV6-3, excluded as indistinguishable.

V was pared by 2 bases and J by 6 bases, with 8 bases between. The CDR3 extends over 13 amino acids. CDR1 SGHAT and CDR2 FQDESV come from the germline V gene (reference sequence). The TCR comes from a woman aged 18-29 years in good health and CMV-seronegative. The sample was PBMCs. The rearrangement uses TRBV11-1 and TRBJ2-1, with TRBD2 as a possible D gene (5 bases). CDR3 DNA sequence: TGTGCCAGCAGCTTAATCGAGGGCAATGAGCAGTTCTTC. This sequence encodes CASSLIEGNEQFF.